The 10 T cell receptor beta chains below all came from one sample that was sequenced in a study of blood T cell repertoires in COVID-19. Assay used: immunoSEQ multiplex PCR; TCRdb lists only in-frame clones, some missing. This sample has a few hundred thousand clones; 80% to 90% occur once, and the top ten carry under 8.5%. The sequenced sample consisted of peripheral blood. Receptors were obtained from a woman in her fifties or sixties with COVID-19, enrolled during active disease.

The rearrangement joins TRBV3-1 (or the pseudogene TRBV3-2) to TRBJ2-3, with 9 bases that match TRBD2. The J segment lost 4 bases and the V segment lost 3 bases, leaving 5 bases of the junction unmatched. Germline CDR1 reads LGHDT; CDR2 reads YNNKEL (reference sequence). The CDR3 loop spans 15 amino acids. CDR3 in DNA: TGTGCCAGCAGCCAGGATAGCGGGGGAGCAGATACGCAGTATTTT. This translates into CASSQDSGGADTQYF.

The chain is built from TRBV11-2 and TRBJ1-5, with D tentatively TRBD1 (5 bases). This CDR3 region has 13 residues. From germline, CDR1 is SGHAT and CDR2 FQNNGV. The V end was cut by 6 bases, the J end by 5 bases, with 11 bases between. CDR3 DNA: TGTGCCAGCAGTAGGGGCAGGGATCAGCCCCAGCATTTT. Protein sequence: CASSRGRDQPQHF.

The CDR3 is CASSGETGGFNQPQHF. DNA for the CDR3: TGTGCCAGCAGCGGAGAGACAGGGGGCTTCAATCAGCCCCAGCATTTT. This sequence joins TRBV7-9 and TRBJ1-5; TRBD1 matches at 10 bases. Trimming took 5 bases from V and 3 from J; bases not matched to a gene: 7. The CDR3 has 16 amino acids. The germline V gene has CDR1 SEHNR and CDR2 FQNEAQ (reference sequence).

J is TRBJ2-6 and V is TRBV9, with 9 bases matching TRBD1. The CDR3 runs 18 residues. Trimming took 5 bases from V and 0 from J; bases not matched to a gene: 9. Germline V lookup: CDR1 SGDLS, CDR2 YYNGEE. The CDR3 DNA follows: TGTGCCAGCAGTGCCGGGACAGGGCTGCCCTCTGGGGCCAACGTCCTGACTTTC. It translates to CASSAGTGLPSGANVLTF.

This rearrangement joins TRBV19 to TRBJ2-3; D is uncertain. CDR3 length: 16 residues. Germline CDR1 and CDR2: LNHDA and SQIVND (reference sequence). V was cut by 3 bases and J by 5 bases, with 18 bases left in between. The CDR3 region has the DNA TGTGCCAGTAGTATGAAATCTCTCGAAAGAGGAGATACGCAGTATTTT. Encoded protein: CASSMKSLERGDTQYF.

The chain is built from TRBV9 and TRBJ2-7; no reliable D call. The V gene lost 0 bases and the J gene lost 5 bases, with 9 bases spanning the gap. Germline values: CDR1 SGDLS, CDR2 YYNGEE. This CDR3 has 13 residues. DNA for the CDR3: TGTGCCAGCAGCGTAGGAGACATCAACGAGCAGTACTTC. It codes for CASSVGDINEQYF.

This clone turned up a few times. Other DNA sequences in this specimen translate into the identical CDR3. This chain uses TRBV6-5 with TRBJ2-7, with D possibly being TRBD2 (5 bases). The CDR3 is made up of 12 amino acids. Trimming removed 6 bases at V and 6 bases at J, with 12 bases between. Germline-derived CDR1 and CDR2 are MNHEY and SVGAGI. In DNA form, the CDR3 reads TGTGCCAGCAGGGACGGCGCGGGCGAGCAGTACTTC. Translation: CASRDGAGEQYF.

The rearrangement links TRBV2 to TRBJ1-1, with D uncertain. CDR1 is SNHLY and CDR2 is FYNNEI in the germline V gene. V gave up 2 bases and J gave up 1 base, with 11 bases separating them. This CDR3 has 15 residues. Written as DNA, the CDR3 is TGTGCCAGCAGTGAATATGTGGGAGGGAACACTGAAGCTTTCTTT. Encoded protein: CASSEYVGGNTEAFF. The full variable domain, with the rest looked up from reference TRBV2 and TRBJ1-1, is EPEVTQTPSHQVTQMGQEVILRCVPISNHLYFYWYRQILGQKVEFLVSFYNNEISEKSEIFDDQFSVERPDGSNFTLKIRSTKLEDSAMYFCASSEYVGGNTEAFFGQGTRLTVV.

The V and J genes are TRBV15 and TRBJ2-5; TRBD1 matches 7 bases. V lost 0 bases and J lost 3; bases outside the gene matches: 7. Germline V CDR1 and CDR2: LNHNV, YYDKDF (reference sequence). The CDR3 length is 16 residues. The CDR3 region has the DNA TGTGCCACCAGCAGAGAAAAGGGGACAGATAAAGAGACCCAGTACTTC. Amino acid sequence: CATSREKGTDKETQYF.

This clone was recorded only once. Written as DNA, the CDR3 is TGTGCCAGCAGATTACAGGGGTTTTACGGCACAGATACGCAGTATTTT. It specifies CASRLQGFYGTDTQYF. J is TRBJ2-3 and V is TRBV6-6, with TRBD1 identical over 7 bases. Germline V gene sequence: CDR1 MNHNY, CDR2 SVGAGI (reference sequence). This CDR3 comprises 16 residues. Losses at the gene ends were 6 bases for V and 1 base for J; bases not matched to a gene: 10.